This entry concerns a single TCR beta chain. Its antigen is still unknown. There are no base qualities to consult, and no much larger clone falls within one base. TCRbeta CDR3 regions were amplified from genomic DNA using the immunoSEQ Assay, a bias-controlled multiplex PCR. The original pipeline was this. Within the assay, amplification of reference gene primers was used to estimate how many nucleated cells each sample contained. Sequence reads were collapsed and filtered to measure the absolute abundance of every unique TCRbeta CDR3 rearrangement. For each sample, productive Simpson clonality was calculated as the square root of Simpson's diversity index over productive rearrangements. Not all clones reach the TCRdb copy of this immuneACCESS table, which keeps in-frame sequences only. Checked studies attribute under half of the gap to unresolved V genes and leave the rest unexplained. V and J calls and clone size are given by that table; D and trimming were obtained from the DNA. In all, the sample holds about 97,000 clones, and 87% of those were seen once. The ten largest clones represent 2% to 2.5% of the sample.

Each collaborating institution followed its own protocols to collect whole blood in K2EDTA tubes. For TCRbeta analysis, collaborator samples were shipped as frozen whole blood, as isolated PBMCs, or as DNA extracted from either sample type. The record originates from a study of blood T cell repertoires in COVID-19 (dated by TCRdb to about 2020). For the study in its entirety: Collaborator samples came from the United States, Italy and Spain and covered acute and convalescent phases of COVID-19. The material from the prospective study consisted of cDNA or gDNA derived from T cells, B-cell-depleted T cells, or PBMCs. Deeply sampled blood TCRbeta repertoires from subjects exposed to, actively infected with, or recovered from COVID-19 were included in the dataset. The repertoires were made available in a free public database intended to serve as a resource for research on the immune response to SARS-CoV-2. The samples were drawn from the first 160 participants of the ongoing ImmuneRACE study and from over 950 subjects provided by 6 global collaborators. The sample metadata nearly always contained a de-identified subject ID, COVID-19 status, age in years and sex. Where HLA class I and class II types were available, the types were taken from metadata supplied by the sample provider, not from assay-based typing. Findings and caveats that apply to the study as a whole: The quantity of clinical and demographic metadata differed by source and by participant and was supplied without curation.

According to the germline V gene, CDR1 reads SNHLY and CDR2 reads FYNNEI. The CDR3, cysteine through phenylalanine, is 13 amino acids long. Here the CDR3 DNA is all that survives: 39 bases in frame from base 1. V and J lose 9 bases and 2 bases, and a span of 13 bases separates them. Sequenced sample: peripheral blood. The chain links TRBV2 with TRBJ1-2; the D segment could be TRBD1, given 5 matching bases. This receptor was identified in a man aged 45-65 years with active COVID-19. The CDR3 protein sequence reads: CASTLQENYGYTF. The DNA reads TGTGCCAGTACACTACAGGAAAACTATGGCTACACCTTC.